The 21 T cell receptor beta chains below all came from one sample that was sequenced in a study of cytomegalovirus exposure and HLA in healthy donors. Primers included in the PCR were 60 Vbeta and 13 Jbeta primers. Assay used: immunoSEQ multiplex PCR; TCRdb lists only in-frame clones, some missing. There are some 200,000 clones in the sample; around 86% occur only once, and about 2.5% lies in the top ten. Specimen: PBMCs. The receptors originated from a woman in her thirties or forties in good health and CMV-seronegative.

The genes are TRBV6-1 and TRBJ2-3, with 9 bases fitting TRBD2. Germline V gene lookup returns CDR1 MNHNS and CDR2 SASEGT. The CDR3 has 16 amino acids. Trimming at V came to 2 bases and at J to 1 base, leaving 4 bases not matched to a gene. This chain's CDR3 is CASSESGGGGTDTQYF. The CDR3 region has the DNA TGTGCCAGCAGTGAATCAGGCGGGGGGGGCACAGATACGCAGTATTTT.

This clone was counted a few times. Distinct nucleotide sequences in the sample also encode this CDR3. The CDR3 DNA reads as TGTGCCAGCAGTTGGGGACAGGGAACCTACGAGCAGTACTTC. Translating it yields CASSWGQGTYEQYF. The J gene is TRBJ2-7, the V gene TRBV6-5; 9 nucleotides align to TRBD1. The CDR3 sequence is 14 residues long. Unmatched junction bases numbered 3, after V lost 4 bases and J lost 2 bases. Germline V lookup: CDR1 MNHEY, CDR2 SVGAGI.

The gene calls are TRBV5-1 and TRBJ2-1; tentative D call: TRBD1 (6 bases). V was trimmed by 3 bases and J by 0 bases, leaving 16 bases between them. The CDR3 covers 17 residues. Germline loops: CDR1 SGHRS, CDR2 YFSETQ. The CDR3 sequence is CASSSLGQYVSYNEQFF. CDR3 bases: TGCGCCAGCAGCTCCCTGGGACAATACGTCTCCTACAATGAGCAGTTCTTC.

This clone has only one observation. The V call is TRBV27, the J call TRBJ2-1, with TRBD1 matching over 9 bases. The CDR3 is 17 amino acids. From germline, CDR1 is MNHEY and CDR2 SMNVEV (reference sequence). The J segment lost 4 bases and the V segment lost 2 bases, leaving 9 bases of the junction unmatched. The CDR3 region has the DNA TGTGCCAGCAGTTTACTACCGGGGGGACAGGGTTACAATGAGCAGTTCTTC. It codes for CASSLLPGGQGYNEQFF.

The chain combines TRBV2 with TRBJ2-7, with 12 bases fitting TRBD1. The CDR3 is 13 residues long. Germline CDR1 is SNHLY and CDR2 is FYNNEI. The ends lost 7 bases at V and 7 bases at J; junction bases unmatched: 5. As DNA, the CDR3 is TGTGCCAGCAACCGGGACAGGGGGCAAGAGCAGTACTTC. Protein sequence: CASNRDRGQEQYF. The full variable domain, with the rest looked up from reference TRBV2 and TRBJ2-7, is EPEVTQTPSHQVTQMGQEVILRCVPISNHLYFYWYRQILGQKVEFLVSFYNNEISEKSEIFDDQFSVERPDGSNFTLKIRSTKLEDSAMYFCASNRDRGQEQYFGPGTRLTVT.

This sequence joins TRBV6-6 and TRBJ1-1, with 8 bases that match TRBD1. This CDR3 has 13 residues. The junction had 5 bases not matched to a gene; V was cut back by 7 bases and J by 4 bases. Looked up from germline, CDR1 is MNHNY and CDR2 is SVGAGI (reference sequence). The CDR3 DNA sequence: TGTGCCAGCACCCGCAGGGGGCTCACTGAAGCTTTCTTT. It specifies CASTRRGLTEAFF.

The DNA of the CDR3 is TGCAGCGTTGAAGTATACGGTCAGCCCCAGCATTTT. Translation gives CSVEVYGQPQHF. The chain uses TRBV29-1 and TRBJ1-5; unclear D gene. Germline V lookup: CDR1 SQVTM, CDR2 ANQGSEA. CDR3 length equals 12 residues. V was trimmed by 1 base and J by 6 bases, leaving 7 bases between them.

The chain has TRBV6-6 and TRBJ2-1, with TRBD2 matching 10 bases. Germline V gene data show CDR1 as MNHNY and CDR2 as SVGAGI (reference sequence). The CDR3 has 15 residues. Losses at the gene ends were 5 bases for V and 7 bases for J; bases not matched to a gene: 8. The CDR3 DNA sequence: TGTGCCAGCAGTAATAGCGGGAGGCGGGAGAATGAGCAGTTCTTC. Its protein is CASSNSGRRENEQFF.

The gene calls are TRBV19 and TRBJ1-5; no clear D gene. V shed 7 bases and J shed 2 bases, with 9 bases lying between them. Germline V CDR1 and CDR2: LNHDA, SQIVND (reference sequence). This CDR3 region has 13 residues. The chain's CDR3 is CASTDQGNQPQHF. The CDR3 bases are TGTGCCAGTACTGACCAGGGCAATCAGCCCCAGCATTTT.

DNA of the CDR3: TGTGCCTGGAATGAGGACAGTCATAGCAATCAGCCCCAGCATTTT. Translation gives CAWNEDSHSNQPQHF. This chain connects TRBV30 to TRBJ1-5; D is possibly TRBD1 (6 bases). V shed 4 bases and J shed 0 bases, with 13 bases lying between them. CDR3 length equals 15 residues. Germline V lookup: CDR1 GTSNPN, CDR2 SVGIG (reference sequence).

The chain has TRBV28 and TRBJ2-5; D might be TRBD2 (6 bases). CDR1 is MDHEN, CDR2 SYDVKM, per germline. This CDR3 has 15 amino acids. The ends were cut back, 5 bases at V and 2 bases at J, with 15 bases in the middle. CDR3 in DNA: TGTGCCAGCAGTCGGAGGCGGGGAACGCAAGAGACCCAGTACTTC. This sequence encodes CASSRRRGTQETQYF.

A word on this clone: This CDR3 is also generated by other DNA sequences in the sample. V and J are TRBV30 and TRBJ1-5; weak D call: TRBD1 (6 bases). The CDR3 length is 14 residues. Per the germline V gene, CDR1 is GTSNPN and CDR2 is SVGIG (reference sequence). Trimming left V 0 bases short and J 2 bases short, with 8 bases between. In DNA form, the CDR3 reads TGTGCCTGGAGTGTAGGGGGAGGCAATCAGCCCCAGCATTTT. It encodes CAWSVGGGNQPQHF.

V and J are TRBV28 and TRBJ2-1; unclear D gene. Trimming stripped 3 bases from V and 0 bases from J, with 6 bases between. This CDR3 has 14 amino acids. Per germline, CDR1 MDHEN and CDR2 SYDVKM. CDR3 loop: CASSFLPSYNEQFF. Here the CDR3 DNA reads TGTGCCAGCAGTTTTCTACCCTCCTACAATGAGCAGTTCTTC.

About this clone: Compared with germline, one end of the junction differs, possibly owing to a read error. The chain recombines TRBV6-9 with TRBJ2-1; 10 bases match TRBD2. The CDR3 spans 17 residues. Germline assignment: CDR1 MNHGY and CDR2 SVAAGI. The CDR3 DNA is TGCCTAAACGGGCGCCGGGCTAGCGGGAGCCCCTACAATGAGCAGTTCTTC. It codes for CLNGRRASGSPYNEQFF.

There are a few counts of this clone. This chain uses TRBV9 with TRBJ1-2; D call uncertain. CDR3 length equals 14 residues. The germline gives CDR1 SGDLS, CDR2 YYNGEE. The ends were cut back, 3 bases at V and 2 bases at J, with 11 bases in the middle. This chain's CDR3 is CASSDRDVNYGYTF. Here the CDR3 DNA reads TGTGCCAGCAGCGACAGAGATGTAAACTATGGCTACACCTTC.

The CDR3 DNA sequence: TGTGCCAGCAGTTCGACAGGCACCGTACACTACGAGCAGTACTTC. Translated: CASSSTGTVHYEQYF. This chain links TRBV27 with TRBJ2-7, with D possibly being TRBD1 (6 bases). Trimming removed 4 bases from V and 3 bases from J, with 16 bases in between. The CDR3 spans 15 residues. CDR1 and CDR2 (germline): MNHEY, SMNVEV (reference sequence).

This clone was counted only a few times. Because the CDR3's place on the DNA is in doubt, the DNA is left out and the CDR3 is given as listed by TCRdb. V is TRBV12-5 and J is TRBJ1-5; TRBD1, as called in the table, went unchecked against the DNA. The CDR3 length equals 19 residues, ends included. The germline V gene encodes CDR1 LGHNT and CDR2 FRNRAP. CDR3 sequence reads: CASGLFFGGGLDSNQPQHF.

The chain couples TRBV29-1 to TRBJ1-6; the match to TRBD1 covers 7 bases. V dropped 5 bases and J dropped 7; count of bases not matched to a gene: 5. The CDR3 length is 13 residues. CDR1 and CDR2 from the germline V gene are SQVTM and ANQGSEA. In nucleotides, the CDR3 is TGCAGCGTTCGACAGGGTAGGAATTCACCCCTCCACTTT. This translates into CSVRQGRNSPLHF.

The gene calls are TRBV4-1 and TRBJ2-7, with D perhaps TRBD2 (5 bases). V lost 1 base and J lost 6, with 16 bases in between. Germline CDR1 reads MGHRA; CDR2 reads YSYEKL. The CDR3 covers 15 residues. In DNA, the CDR3 is TGCGCCAGCAGCCAAGGGCACAGCGGTGACGCCGAGCAGTACTTC. Amino acid sequence: CASSQGHSGDAEQYF.

In DNA form, the CDR3 reads TGTGCCAGCACCCGGGACAGTTTACAAGAGACCCAGTACTTC. Translating gives CASTRDSLQETQYF. This sequence joins TRBV6-1 and TRBJ2-5; 7 bases align to TRBD1. Germline CDR1 MNHNS, CDR2 SASEGT. CDR3 length: 14 residues. V lost 7 bases to trimming and J lost 2 bases; unmatched junction nucleotides: 7.

This chain connects TRBV19 to TRBJ1-3; 7 bases line up with TRBD1. CDR3 length: 14 amino acids. CDR1 is LNHDA, CDR2 SQIVND, per germline (reference sequence). Unmatched junction bases numbered 7, after V lost 9 bases and J lost 2 bases. CDR3: CASQGQAAGNTIYF. The CDR3 region has the DNA TGTGCCAGCCAAGGACAGGCTGCTGGAAACACCATATATTTT.